This T cell receptor beta chain was captured in a study of STAT5B mutations in CD4+ large granular lymphocyte leukemia. Study-level points and caveats: Main leukemic clonotypes were patient-specific, but roughly 26% appeared at low frequency elsewhere. Data were not HLA-matched across samples. Patient CD4-sorted repertoires stayed more clonal than healthy ones after leukemic-clone removal.

The repertoire was sequenced with immunoSEQ multiplex PCR; TCRdb's copy has only in-frame clones and lacks some. The sample lists about 38,000 clones, around 80% occurring once. Details on this clone: Its antigen is as yet unknown.

Healthy controls were blood donor buffy coats. V lost 4 bases to trimming and J lost 4 bases, with 15 bases between them. The CDR3 length is 14 residues. The V gene's germline CDR1 is SQVTM and CDR2 ANQGSEA. This clonotype was sampled from a human donor in good health. This chain connects TRBV29-1 to TRBJ2-3; no reliable D call. Sequencing was done on a sample of CD4+ T cells from blood buffy coats. The CDR3 DNA is TGCAGCGTTGCCAGGCCCCTGGCGTCAGATACGCAGTATTTT. Its translation: CSVARPLASDTQYF.